This paragraph covers one T cell receptor (beta chain) sequence. CDR3 length equals 15 residues. Germline trimming cut 5 bases from V and 5 bases from J; bases unmatched to any gene: 7. Germline V CDR1 and CDR2: SGHNT, YYREEE (reference sequence). This entry is derived from a study of shared clonotypes between healthy human individuals. Only in-frame clones appear in the TCRdb table, and some are missing; sequencing was by immunoSEQ multiplex PCR. The sample has roughly 2.2 million clones, 85% to 95% seen once. The receptor comes from a man between 18 and 35 years old in good health. Some clones in this sample may be carry-over from other donors' samples. The sequencing sample was made of naive CD4+ T cells from PBMCs. Indicated subset: CD45RA+ positively selected. The V call is TRBV5-4, the J call TRBJ2-1, with 10 bases lining up with TRBD2. The CDR3 DNA sequence: TGTGCCAGCAGAGCCGGGACTAGCGATAACAATGAGCAGTTCTTC. This codes for CASRAGTSDNNEQFF.